This T cell receptor (beta chain) was retrieved from a study of graft-versus-host responses after intestinal transplantation. As to this clone: The antigen is not known. Within the sample, other DNA sequences also encode this same CDR3.

Using immunoSEQ multiplex PCR, the repertoire was profiled, and TCRdb retains in-frame clones only, with some absent. The table has 40,000 to 55,000 clones, 90% to 95% seen once; the top ten hold 0.2% to 0.25%. Specimen: unstimulated CD8+ T cells sorted from spleen or lymph node cells, collected before transplant. This clonotype was obtained from a human donor who was the organ donor for an intestinal transplant.

The CDR3 DNA reads as TGCGCCAGCAGCTTGGCGGGTACCTACGAGCAGTACTTC. Translated: CASSLAGTYEQYF. The gene calls are TRBV5-1 and TRBJ2-7; unclear D gene. V was shortened by 0 bases and J by 2 bases, with 6 bases between the two germline ends. This CDR3 has 13 residues. Per germline, CDR1 SGHRS and CDR2 YFSETQ. Full variable domain (rest looked up from reference TRBV5-1 and TRBJ2-7): KAGVTQTPRYLIKTRGQQVTLSCSPISGHRSVSWYQQTPGQGLQFLFEYFSETQRNKGNFPGRFSGRQFSNSRSEMNVSTLELGDSALYLCASSLAGTYEQYFGPGTRLTVT.